The source of this T cell receptor (beta chain) is a study of cytomegalovirus exposure and HLA in healthy donors. It was with 60 Vbeta and 13 Jbeta primers that the PCR ran. Libraries were prepared by immunoSEQ multiplex PCR; TCRdb keeps only in-frame clonotypes and omits some of them. The sample has 150,000 to 200,000 clones; over 70% are singletons. This clone has just a few counts. Germline CDR1 is SGHTA and CDR2 is FQGNSA. The V end lost 1 base, the J end lost 5 bases, and 15 bases lay between the germline ends. The length of the CDR3 is 17 residues. The rearrangement joins TRBV7-2 to TRBJ1-6; weak D call: TRBD1 (6 bases). The source material was PBMCs. This sequence was found in a woman aged 40 to 50 in good health and CMV-seronegative. The CDR3 DNA is TGTGCCAGCAGCTTAGGAGGCCGACAGGTAGATAATTCACCCCTCCACTTT. This codes for CASSLGGRQVDNSPLHF.